Below are 27 T cell receptor beta chains sequenced from a single sample in a study of shared clonotypes between healthy human individuals. CD45RO-negative, CCR7-selected cells formed the naive CD8 fraction, which excluded terminally differentiated effector memory CD45RA+ cells. TCRdb's table, derived via immunoSEQ multiplex PCR, lists solely in-frame clones and lacks some. Of about 2 million clones detected, over 85% appear once; the ten largest clones hold 0.95% to 1.5%. The sample was naive CD8+ T cells sorted from blood. Every receptor here comes from a young man in good health.

The rearrangement links TRBV19 to TRBJ2-4; 11 nucleotides match TRBD1. Germline assignment: CDR1 LNHDA and CDR2 SQIVND (reference sequence). Trimming took 5 bases from V and 6 from J; bases not matched to a gene: 3. CDR3 length: 14 amino acids. In nucleotides, the CDR3 is TGTGCCAGTAGTCCGGGGACAGGGGGAAACATTCAGTACTTC. It translates to CASSPGTGGNIQYF.

The V and J genes are TRBV4-2 and TRBJ1-1; D is possibly TRBD1 (5 bases). Trimming shortened V by 0 bases and J by 4 bases, and 9 bases separated the two germline ends. CDR3 length: 14 amino acids. Germline V gives CDR1 LGHNA, CDR2 YNFKEQ. The CDR3 spells CASSQERGGTEAFF. The CDR3 coding sequence is TGTGCCAGCAGCCAAGAAAGGGGAGGCACTGAAGCTTTCTTT.

The chain links TRBV27 to TRBJ1-1, with TRBD1 identical over 10 bases. CDR1 MNHEY and CDR2 SMNVEV come from the germline V gene (reference sequence). This CDR3 comprises 15 residues. V lost 2 bases, J lost 1 base, and 1 base stayed unmatched. The CDR3 DNA sequence: TGTGCCAGCAGTTTAAGGGACAGGGGGAACACTGAAGCTTTCTTT. Its protein is CASSLRDRGNTEAFF.

This chain joins TRBV30 and TRBJ2-7; TRBD1 matches at 7 bases. The germline V gene has CDR1 GTSNPN and CDR2 SVGIG (reference sequence). The CDR3 totals 14 residues. V dropped 0 bases and J dropped 5; count of bases not matched to a gene: 7. CDR3 nucleotides: TGTGCCTGGAGTGTATTCACAGGGGTCAACGAGCAGTACTTC. Its translation: CAWSVFTGVNEQYF.

In its sample, this clone was seen once. The chain is built from TRBV27 and TRBJ1-1, with a weak D call TRBD1 (5 bases). Germline-derived CDR1 and CDR2 are MNHEY and SMNVEV (reference sequence). Trimming stripped 1 base from V and 0 bases from J, with 9 bases between. The CDR3 is made up of 15 amino acids. The CDR3 sequence: CASSLYRGMNTEAFF. The CDR3, as DNA: TGTGCCAGCAGTTTATATCGGGGGATGAACACTGAAGCTTTCTTT.

This chain joins TRBV18 and TRBJ1-1; a possible D gene is TRBD1 (5 bases). The germline V and J ends were trimmed by 6 bases and 0 bases, with 11 bases remaining between them. This CDR3 is built from 14 residues. Germline lookup yields CDR1 KGHSH and CDR2 LQKENI. Written as DNA, the CDR3 is TGTGCCAGCTCCCTCGACAGCATGAACACTGAAGCTTTCTTT. It translates to CASSLDSMNTEAFF. The variable domain in full, completed from reference TRBV18 and TRBJ1-1, reads NAGVMQNPRHLVRRRGQEARLRCSPMKGHSHVYWYRQLPEEGLKFMVYLQKENIIDESGMPKERFSAEFPKEGPSILRIQQVVRGDSAAYFCASSLDSMNTEAFFGQGTRLTVV.

To note about this clone: This specimen includes other DNA sequences encoding the same CDR3. The chain is built from TRBV28 and TRBJ2-3; 8 bases align to TRBD2. This CDR3 region has 15 residues. Germline V gene lookup returns CDR1 MDHEN and CDR2 SYDVKM. The V segment lost 2 bases and the J segment 1 base; nucleotides outside the gene matches: 2. CDR3 in DNA: TGTGCCAGCAGTTTAACTAGCGGTGGCACAGATACGCAGTATTTT. Translating it yields CASSLTSGGTDTQYF.

This clone came up a few times. The chain has TRBV2 and TRBJ1-2, with D maybe TRBD1 (5 bases). From germline, CDR1 is SNHLY and CDR2 FYNNEI. Trimming removed 9 bases at V and 4 bases at J, with 15 bases between. The CDR3 runs to 13 residues. In DNA form, the CDR3 reads TGTGCCAGAGACGAGGGGAGATTCTATGGCTACACCTTC. The encoded protein is CARDEGRFYGYTF.

CDR3 nucleotide sequence: TGTGCCAGCAGCTCCCTAGCGGTTCAAGAGACCCAGTACTTC. Amino acids: CASSSLAVQETQYF. The chain has TRBV6-6 and TRBJ2-5, with TRBD2 matching over 7 bases. Looked up from germline, CDR1 is MNHNY and CDR2 is SVGAGI (reference sequence). The CDR3 consists of 14 residues. J was trimmed by 2 bases and V by 6 bases; bases with no gene match: 6.

V is TRBV7-3 and J is TRBJ1-4; 8 bases are a match to TRBD1. Looked up from germline, CDR1 is SGHTA and CDR2 is FQGTGA. The V gene end was trimmed by 1 base and the J gene end by 8 bases; junction bases not matched to a gene: 9. The length of the CDR3 is 16 residues. CDR3 sequence: CASSLSPGTGREKLFF. The CDR3 DNA is TGTGCCAGCAGCTTAAGTCCGGGGACAGGTCGAGAAAAACTGTTTTTT.

The chain carries TRBV7-8 and TRBJ1-1; D gene unclear. The CDR3 is 13 amino acids. Germline V gene sequence: CDR1 SGHVS, CDR2 FQNEAQ. V gave up 5 bases and J gave up 0 bases, with 7 bases separating them. The CDR3 region is CASSHSLNTEAFF. The CDR3 DNA is TGTGCCAGCAGCCATTCCTTGAACACTGAAGCTTTCTTT.

The V and J genes are TRBV9 and TRBJ2-5; D ambiguous. The CDR3 runs to 14 residues. V lost 0 bases and J 1 base, leaving 7 bases between the germline ends. Looked up from germline, CDR1 is SGDLS and CDR2 is YYNGEE. CDR3 region: CASSVDSFQETQYF. CDR3 in DNA: TGTGCCAGCAGCGTAGACAGCTTCCAAGAGACCCAGTACTTC.

CDR3 in amino acids: CASSLTEDYEQYF. DNA for the CDR3: TGCGCCAGCAGCCTTACAGAAGACTACGAGCAGTACTTC. The chain carries TRBV10-1 and TRBJ2-7; D is unclear. Looked up from germline, CDR1 is WNHNN and CDR2 is SYGVQD (reference sequence). The CDR3 loop spans 13 amino acids. V shed 6 bases and J shed 3 bases, with 12 bases lying between them.

As concerns this clone: The sample has other DNA sequences that encode this CDR3 too. V usage is TRBV6-5 and J usage is TRBJ2-5; tentatively, D is TRBD1 (5 bases). The CDR3 runs 12 residues. Trimming pared 2 bases from V and 5 bases from J, leaving 6 bases between. Germline CDR1 and CDR2: MNHEY and SVGAGI. For the CDR3, the DNA is TGTGCCAGCAGTTACAACAGGGAGACCCAGTACTTC. This translates into CASSYNRETQYF.

DNA for the CDR3: TGTGCCAGCAGCCCCCGCTTAGTCGGACAGGGCGGGACCCAGCATTTT. Its translation: CASSPRLVGQGGTQHF. The genes are TRBV7-8 and TRBJ1-5, with 8 bases matching TRBD1. The CDR3 length is 16 residues. The junction had 17 bases not matched to a gene; V was cut back by 5 bases and J by 11 bases. The germline V gene has CDR1 SGHVS and CDR2 FQNEAQ.

The chain is built from TRBV7-8 and TRBJ2-7, with 7 bases aligning to TRBD2. The CDR3 is made up of 13 amino acids. V lost 5 bases to trimming and J lost 2 bases; unmatched junction nucleotides: 3. Germline V lookup: CDR1 SGHVS, CDR2 FQNEAQ. The CDR3 coding sequence is TGTGCCAGCAGCAATGGGGGGGCCTACGAGCAGTACTTC. This gives the protein CASSNGGAYEQYF. Full variable domain (missing parts from reference TRBV7-8 and TRBJ2-7): GAGVSQSPRYKVAKRGQDVALRCDPISGHVSLFWYQQALGQGPEFLTYFQNEAQLDKSGLPSDRFFAERPEGSVSTLKIQRTQQEDSAVYLCASSNGGAYEQYFGPGTRLTVT.

The gene calls are TRBV4-3 and TRBJ1-2; D ambiguous. The germline V gene has CDR1 LGHNA and CDR2 YSLEER. The CDR3 covers 14 residues. The ends were cut back, 0 bases at V and 2 bases at J, with 7 bases in the middle. CDR3 sequence: CASSQDGYNYGYTF. In DNA, the CDR3 is TGCGCCAGCAGCCAAGACGGATACAACTATGGCTACACCTTC.

With regard to this clone: Other DNA variants within this sample encode the same CDR3. The rearrangement links TRBV7-6 to TRBJ1-1; D is uncertain. This CDR3 is built from 12 residues. V lost 6 bases and J 0 bases, leaving 5 bases between the germline ends. Per germline, CDR1 SGHVS and CDR2 FNYEAQ. CDR3 sequence (DNA): TGTGCCAGCAGGGGCATGAACACTGAAGCTTTCTTT. Protein sequence: CASRGMNTEAFF.

V and J are TRBV5-6 and TRBJ2-7, with D perhaps TRBD1 (6 bases). From germline, CDR1 is SGHDT and CDR2 YYEEEE. The CDR3 sequence is 14 residues long. With 2 bases removed from V and 4 bases from J, the gap between germline ends came to 13 bases. CDR3 in DNA: TGTGCCAGCAGCTTAGACAGGAGCCCTTACGAGCAGTACTTC. Translating gives CASSLDRSPYEQYF.

The genes are TRBV6-6 and TRBJ1-6, with unresolved D. From germline, CDR1 is MNHNY and CDR2 SVGAGI (reference sequence). The CDR3 is made up of 16 amino acids. The germline V and J ends were trimmed by 0 bases and 4 bases, with 10 bases remaining between them. CDR3 loop: CASSYSTAAYNSPLHF. The DNA for the CDR3 is TGTGCCAGCAGTTACTCAACCGCAGCATATAATTCACCCCTCCACTTT.

The rearrangement uses TRBV14 and TRBJ2-1; TRBD2 aligns across 11 bases. Germline loops: CDR1 SGHDN, CDR2 FVKESK. V trimming: 1 base; J trimming: 5 bases; junction bases outside the gene matches: 4. This CDR3 is 16 amino acids long. The chain's CDR3 is CASSQVTSGRDNEQFF. CDR3 coding DNA: TGTGCCAGCAGCCAAGTAACTAGCGGGAGAGACAATGAGCAGTTCTTC. Using reference TRBV14 and TRBJ2-1 for the parts outside the CDR3, the full variable domain is EAGVTQFPSHSVIEKGQTVTLRCDPISGHDNLYWYRRVMGKEIKFLLHFVKESKQDESGMPNNRFLAERTGGTYSTLKVQPAELEDSGVYFCASSQVTSGRDNEQFFGPGTRLTVL.

The chain recombines TRBV5-1 with TRBJ1-5, with D unresolved. The germline CDR1 and CDR2 sequences are SGHRS and YFSETQ. The V end was cut by 0 bases, the J end by 1 base, with 11 bases between. The CDR3 has 16 residues. The CDR3 DNA reads TGCGCCAGCAGCTTGGATGGGCAGGCGAGCAATCAGCCCCAGCATTTT. It encodes CASSLDGQASNQPQHF.

The V and J genes are TRBV15 and TRBJ2-5; D is unresolved. The CDR3 covers 13 residues. From germline, CDR1 is LNHNV and CDR2 YYDKDF (reference sequence). V lost 5 bases and J lost 5, with 12 bases in between. In DNA form, the CDR3 reads TGTGCCACCAGCTCCGCCGACGTGGAGACCCAGTACTTC. It codes for CATSSADVETQYF.

This chain joins TRBV2 and TRBJ1-5; D is unresolved. CDR1 and CDR2 from the germline V gene are SNHLY and FYNNEI. The CDR3 spans 15 residues. V was clipped by 2 bases and J by 2 bases, with 10 bases between them. For the CDR3, the DNA is TGTGCCAGCAGTGAACGGGGAATTGGCAATCAGCCCCAGCATTTT. Its translation: CASSERGIGNQPQHF.

As regards this clone: The identical CDR3 is also encoded by other nucleotide sequences in the sample. V is TRBV28 and J is TRBJ2-7; the D gene is possibly TRBD2 (5 bases). The germline CDR1 and CDR2 sequences are MDHEN and SYDVKM. The CDR3 sequence is 14 residues long. V lost 4 bases, J lost 1 base, and 11 bases lay in between. Here the CDR3 DNA reads TGTGCCAGCAGTTCTGCGGGCGGATCCTACGAGCAGTACTTC. Encoded protein: CASSSAGGSYEQYF.

The chain combines TRBV6-5 with TRBJ1-2, with 7 bases aligning to TRBD1. The CDR3 covers 15 residues. Trimming at V came to 5 bases and at J to 4 bases, leaving 10 bases not matched to a gene. Germline CDR1 and CDR2: MNHEY and SVGAGI. The CDR3 loop reads CASSPNRQGLYGYTF. The CDR3 bases are TGTGCCAGCAGTCCAAATCGACAGGGTCTCTATGGCTACACCTTC.

The V and J genes are TRBV28 and TRBJ1-4; D not certain. The CDR3 runs to 14 residues. V was trimmed by 1 base and J by 8 bases, leaving 11 bases between them. Germline V gives CDR1 MDHEN, CDR2 SYDVKM. The CDR3 region has the DNA TGTGCCAGCAGTTTATCTTTGGCCGGCGAAAAACTGTTTTTT. Amino acids: CASSLSLAGEKLFF.